This is a list of T cell receptor beta chains from one sample in a study of chemoradiotherapy in HPV16-positive cancers. Produced via immunoSEQ multiplex PCR; TCRdb's table is partial and in-frame only. In the table there are fewer than 10,000 clones, roughly four fifths of which are singletons. Sequencing was performed on tumor tissue, taken from a patient who underwent chemoradiotherapy. These receptors all come from a human donor with HPV-associated anogenital cancer. Each CDR3 is given with its conserved first and last residue. D genes are given only for firm matches. Clone size is stated in some rows and not others, as once, few, many or a class when expanded.

J | V | D | size | DNA | CDR3
TRBJ1-2 | TRBV6-1 | NA | NA | TGTGCCAGCAGGACGAACGGACAACTGCATGGCTACACCTTC | CASRTNGQLHGYTF
TRBJ1-2 | TRBV9 | TRBD1 | NA | TGTGCCAGCAGCGCCAGGGGGAGACAAATCTATGGCTACACCTTC | CASSARGRQIYGYTF
TRBJ1-2 | TRBV2 | NA | few | TGTGCCACCTCGCCAGCAGGGGCCTATGGCTACACCTTC | CATSPAGAYGYTF
TRBJ2-1 | TRBV4-3 | NA | NA | TGCGCCAGCAGCCAAGATGCCCCGCGGGATGAGCAGTTCTTC | CASSQDAPRDEQFF
TRBJ2-2 | TRBV15 | NA | NA | TGTGCCACCAGCCCTGGGGGGCAAGGGGTCGGGGAGCTGTTTTTT | CATSPGGQGVGELFF
TRBJ1-3 | TRBV5-6 | NA | NA | TGTGCCAGCAGCTTGGCTCAGACAAGAAGCACCATATATTTT | CASSLAQTRSTIYF
TRBJ1-2 | TRBV15 | TRBD1 | NA | TGTGCCACCAGCAGGACAGGGAACTATGGCTACACCTTC | CATSRTGNYGYTF
TRBJ2-5 | TRBV9 | NA | NA | TGTGCCAGCAGCGTGTTTGAAAGGCAGGAGACCCAGTACTTC | CASSVFERQETQYF
TRBJ1-5 | TRBV28 | NA | NA | TGTGCCAGCAGGTCCGGTAATCAGCCCCAGCATTTT | CASRSGNQPQHF
TRBJ1-2 | TRBV5-1 | NA | once | TGCGCCAGCAGCTTTGATGGGACATCAGGCTACACCTTC | CASSFDGTSGYTF
TRBJ1-4 | TRBV18 | NA | few | TGTGCCAGCTCACTAAGTTTCCAGGCGGGGAATGAAAAACTGTTTTTT | CASSLSFQAGNEKLFF
TRBJ2-2 | TRBV9 | TRBD2 | NA | TGTGCCAGCAGCGTAGGTCTAAGCGGGGGGGCCGGAGGGAAGACCGGGGAGCTGTTTTTT | CASSVGLSGGAGGKTGELFF
TRBJ1-2 | TRBV2 | NA | NA | TGTGCCAGCAGTGAATTGGTGGGGATCTATGGCTACACCTTC | CASSELVGIYGYTF
TRBJ1-2 | TRBV5-1 | NA | NA | TGCGCCAGCAGCTTGGGAGGGCAGCGTGGCTACACCTTC | CASSLGGQRGYTF
TRBJ2-6 | TRBV11-2 | NA | NA | TGTGCCAGCAGACCTCTTATAGGGGCCAACGTCCTGACTTTC | CASRPLIGANVLTF
TRBJ1-2 | TRBV27 | NA | NA | TGTGCCAGCAAGCCTTGGACAGACGACTATGGCTACACCTTC | CASKPWTDDYGYTF
TRBJ1-3 | TRBV2 | TRBD1 | few | TGTGCCAGCAGTGAAGCGCTTCGGACAGGGGGTGGAAACACCATATATTTT | CASSEALRTGGGNTIYF
TRBJ1-2 | TRBV11-3 | TRBD1 | NA | TGTGCCAGCAGCTTCCGGGGGGACAGAGCCTTAGGGGGCTACACCTTC | CASSFRGDRALGGYTF
TRBJ2-7 | TRBV11-2 | TRBD2 | NA | TGTGCCAGCAGTAGCGGGACTAGCTACGAGCAGTACTTC | CASSSGTSYEQYF
TRBJ1-5 | TRBV7-9 | NA | few | TGTGCCAGCAGCTCTTCCCGGGGCGGCAATCAGCCCCAGCATTTT | CASSSSRGGNQPQHF
TRBJ2-7 | TRBV5-1 | NA | NA | TGCGCCAGCAGCACCCTAACGACGTCCTACGAGCAGTACTTC | CASSTLTTSYEQYF
TRBJ2-7 | TRBV5-4 | NA | NA | TGTGCCAGCAGCCTCTGGGGTCCTCCCTACGAGCAGTACTTC | CASSLWGPPYEQYF
TRBJ1-4 | TRBV7-2 | NA | few | TGTGCCAGCAGCTGGGGGGGCCTTAATGAAAAACTGTTTTTT | CASSWGGLNEKLFF
TRBJ1-4 | TRBV19 | TRBD1 | NA | TGTGCCAGTAGTATTGGGGGACAGAGTAATGAAAAACTGTTTTTT | CASSIGGQSNEKLFF
TRBJ2-1 | TRBV11-2 | NA | NA | TGTGCCAGCAGCTTAACAACGGACATCTACAATGAGCAGTTCTTC | CASSLTTDIYNEQFF
TRBJ1-1 | TRBV5-5 | NA | NA | TGTGCCAGCAGCTTGGAAGATCACAACACTGAAGCTTTCTTT | CASSLEDHNTEAFF
TRBJ1-3 | TRBV27 | NA | NA | TGTGCCGGGGACACAAACTCTGGAAACACCATATATTTT | CAGDTNSGNTIYF
TRBJ1-1 | TRBV28 | NA | NA | TGTGCCAGCAGTTTACAAGGACCGAAAACTGAAGCTTTCTTT | CASSLQGPKTEAFF
TRBJ2-5 | TRBV11-2 | NA | NA | TGTGCCAGCAGCTTAGGTACAAGGGGGCAAGAGACCCAGTACTTC | CASSLGTRGQETQYF
TRBJ2-3 | TRBV6-1 | NA | few | TGTGCCAGCAGTGAAATCCCAGGTGGGACAGATACGCAGTATTTT | CASSEIPGGTDTQYF
TRBJ1-1 | TRBV5-1 | NA | NA | TGCGCCAGCAGCTTAGGGACGGCGAACACTGAAGCTTTCTTT | CASSLGTANTEAFF
TRBJ1-1 | TRBV7-2 | NA | NA | TGTGCCAGCAGCTTAGCGGTACGGGTTGAAGCTTTCTTT | CASSLAVRVEAFF
TRBJ1-2 | TRBV9 | NA | NA | TGTGCCAGCAGCGTAGATGGGGCTGGCTATGGCTACACCTTC | CASSVDGAGYGYTF